This T cell receptor (beta chain) derives from a study of molecular identifiers for immune sequencing clone quantification. Study findings and constraints: Beyond 20 RNA copies, clones held over 98% of effector molecules, compared with under 1% in naive cells.

Sorting isolated naive CD8 T cells as CD8+CD4-CCR7+CD45RA+ events. Germline CDR1 SGHAT, CDR2 FQNNGV. This CDR3 spans 16 amino acids. Unmatched junction bases numbered 12, after V lost 2 bases and J lost 8 bases. Worth noting for this clonotype: Its antigen is as yet unknown.

TCRdb re-derived calls from the PCR reads in MiXCR, one entry per CDR3 protein. Of about 630,000 distinct CDR3 sequences listed, roughly 25% are singletons. This TCR was recovered from a human donor in good health. Some libraries in this study had Jurkat cell RNA spiked in. The chain joins TRBV11-2 to TRBJ2-3, with 8 nucleotides matching TRBD2. Input material: naive CD8+ T cells from blood, with Jurkat cell RNA spiked in. Subset denoted: FACS-sorted CD8+CD4-CCR7+CD45RA+ naive T cells. The CDR3 sequence: CASSLSGSGVFATQYF. In DNA form, the CDR3 reads TGTGCCAGCAGCTTATCAGGTAGCGGGGTTTTTGCTACGCAGTATTTT.